Given below is one T cell receptor (beta chain) in context. Its specificity is unknown. Assay used: immunoSEQ multiplex PCR; TCRdb lists only in-frame clones, some missing. The data contain about 14,000 clones, approximately 80% of them seen just once; the ten biggest clones take up roughly 35%. The data derive from a study of OX40 agonist ivuxolimab in advanced cancers. Study background: In this trial design, patients received ivuxolimab intravenously at 0.01 to 10 mg/kg every 2 weeks. Study results and limitations: By week 6 at 0.1 to 3.0 mg/kg, blood CD4+ and CD8+ T cells had expanded clonally.

The V gene's germline CDR1 is MNHNS and CDR2 SASEGT. The CDR3 runs to 15 residues. The trim removed 6 bases at V and 4 bases at J, leaving 10 bases unmatched. The chain carries TRBV6-1 and TRBJ2-7; TRBD2 agrees at 9 bases. The TCR originated in an adult with an advanced solid tumor such as melanoma, head and neck, liver or kidney cancer. The sequenced sample was CD4+ or CD8+ T cells sorted from blood, obtained in a trial of the OX40 agonist ivuxolimab. CDR3 region: CASSPLSGSGYEQYF. In nucleotides, the CDR3 is TGTGCCAGCAGCCCTCTTAGCGGGAGTGGTTACGAGCAGTACTTC.